Described below is a single T cell receptor (beta chain) sequence and its context. Its antigen is still unknown. This specimen comes from a study of OX40 agonist ivuxolimab in advanced cancers. Turning to the study itself: Every 2 weeks, patients got intravenous ivuxolimab at one of six dose levels (0.01-10 mg/kg).

Patients who had autoimmune disease history or got systemic immunosuppression were left out. Only in-frame clones appear in the TCRdb table, and some are missing; sequencing was by immunoSEQ multiplex PCR. Of about 110,000 clones listed, roughly 90% are singletons. The study, taken as a whole, reports: The study observed clonal expansion of CD4+ and CD8+ blood T cells by week 6 at 0.1 to 3.0 mg/kg. Partial responders treated at 0.1-3.0 mg/kg exhibited clonal expansion among the lowest measured.

The CDR3 loop spans 13 amino acids. The V end lost 2 bases, the J end lost 1 base, and 6 bases lay between the germline ends. The germline V gene encodes CDR1 SGHRS and CDR2 YFSETQ. The chain is built from TRBV5-1 and TRBJ2-5; the D gene is possibly TRBD1 (6 bases). The receptor was isolated from an adult with an advanced solid tumor such as melanoma, head and neck, liver or kidney cancer. The sample was CD4+ or CD8+ T cells sorted from blood, taken in a trial of the OX40 agonist ivuxolimab. The CDR3 region is CASSLQGQETQYF. The DNA for the CDR3 is TGCGCCAGCAGCTTACAGGGCCAAGAGACCCAGTACTTC.